This T cell receptor (beta chain) was sequenced in a study of T cell changes during pregnancy in multiple sclerosis. The assay was immunoSEQ multiplex PCR, and TCRdb's table has in-frame clones only and misses some. The data contain about 110,000 clones, 92% of them seen just once; the ten biggest clones take up 1.6%. This CDR3 has 15 residues. Looked up from germline, CDR1 is SGHVS and CDR2 is FQNEAQ. Trimming at V came to 2 bases and at J to 9 bases, leaving 6 bases not matched to a gene. The input for sequencing was peripheral blood, taken after pregnancy. The receptor's source is a female donor with multiple sclerosis, enrolled in a pregnancy study. J is TRBJ2-1 and V is TRBV7-8; TRBD2 aligns across 11 bases. As DNA, the CDR3 is TGTGCCAGCAGCTTAACTAGCGGGGGCTCCGCTGAGCAGTTCTTC. As protein: CASSLTSGGSAEQFF.